This T cell receptor (beta chain) was obtained from a study of naive and memory T cell subsets. Two oligonucleotides, mixed equimolar, formed the beta constant-region primer covering TRBC1 and TRBC2. The ligated cDNA underwent four PCR rounds using SP2 and nested alpha and beta constant-region primers. TCRdb reprocessed the UMI-ligation and nested PCR reads via MiXCR and lists one record per CDR3 protein. This sample has about 22,000 distinct CDR3 sequences, with roughly 9.1% found just once. The CDR3 contains 13 residues. The germline V and J ends were trimmed by 5 bases and 5 bases, with 10 bases remaining between them. CDR1 is MNHEY, CDR2 SMNVEV, per germline (reference sequence). Alpha and beta libraries were amplified separately from the second PCR onward.

Sequenced material: central memory CD8+ T cells from blood. The chain carries TRBV27 and TRBJ2-1, with D perhaps given as TRBD1 or TRBD2 (5 bases each). This receptor was identified in a human donor in good health. As DNA, the CDR3 is TGTGCCAGCAGTCACCTGGGGGACAATGAGCAGTTCTTC. Encoded protein: CASSHLGDNEQFF.